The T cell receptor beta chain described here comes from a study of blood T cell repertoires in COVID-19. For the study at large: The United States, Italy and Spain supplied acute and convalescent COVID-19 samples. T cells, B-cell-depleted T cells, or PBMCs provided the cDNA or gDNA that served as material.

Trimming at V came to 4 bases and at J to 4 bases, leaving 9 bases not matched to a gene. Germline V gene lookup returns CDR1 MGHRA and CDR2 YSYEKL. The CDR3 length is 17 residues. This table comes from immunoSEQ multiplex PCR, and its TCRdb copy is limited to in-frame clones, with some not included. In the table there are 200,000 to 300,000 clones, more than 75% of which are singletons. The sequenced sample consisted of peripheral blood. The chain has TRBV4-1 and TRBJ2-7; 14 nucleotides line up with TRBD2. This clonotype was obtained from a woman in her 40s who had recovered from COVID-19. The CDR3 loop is CASSLRGLAGDSYEQYF. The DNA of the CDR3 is TGCGCCAGCAGCCTAAGGGGACTAGCGGGGGATTCGTACGAGCAGTACTTC.